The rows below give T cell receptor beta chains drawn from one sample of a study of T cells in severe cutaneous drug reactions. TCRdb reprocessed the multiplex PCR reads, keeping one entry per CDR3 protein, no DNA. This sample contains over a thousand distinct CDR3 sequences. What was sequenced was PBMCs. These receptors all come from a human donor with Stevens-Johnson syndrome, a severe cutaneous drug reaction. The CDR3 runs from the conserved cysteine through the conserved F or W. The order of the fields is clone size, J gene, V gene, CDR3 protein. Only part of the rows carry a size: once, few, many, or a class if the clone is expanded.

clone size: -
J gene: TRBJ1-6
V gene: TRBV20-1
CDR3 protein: CSARMARGQDNSPLHF

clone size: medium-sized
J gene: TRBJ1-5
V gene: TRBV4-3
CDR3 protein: CASSQDVRAGGQPQHF

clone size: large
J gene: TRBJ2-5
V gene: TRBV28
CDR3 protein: CASYSGSRETQYF

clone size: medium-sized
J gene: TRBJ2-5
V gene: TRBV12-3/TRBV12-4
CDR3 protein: CASSPPSRGETQYF

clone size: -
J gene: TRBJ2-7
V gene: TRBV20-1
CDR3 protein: CSAPERGTASLTYEQYF

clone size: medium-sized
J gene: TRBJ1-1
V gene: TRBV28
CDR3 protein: CASSSATGASGLETEAFF

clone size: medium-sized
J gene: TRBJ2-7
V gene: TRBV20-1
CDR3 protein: CSARAGTGIHEQYF

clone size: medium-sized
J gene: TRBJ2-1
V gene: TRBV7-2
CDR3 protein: CASSLGSALLALYNEQFF

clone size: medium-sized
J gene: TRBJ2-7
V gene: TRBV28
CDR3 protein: CASSLSRRGSYEQYF

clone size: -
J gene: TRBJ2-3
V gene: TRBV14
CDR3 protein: CASSQESSGRYTDTQYF

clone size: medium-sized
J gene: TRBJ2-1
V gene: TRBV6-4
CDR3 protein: CASSDSMGGPYNEQFF

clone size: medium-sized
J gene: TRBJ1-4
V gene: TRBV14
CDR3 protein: CASSLAKEGGTWVEKLFF

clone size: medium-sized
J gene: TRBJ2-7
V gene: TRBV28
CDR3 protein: CASRRTSVFYEQYF

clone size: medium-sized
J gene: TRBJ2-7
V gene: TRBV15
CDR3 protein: CATSRASYYEQYF

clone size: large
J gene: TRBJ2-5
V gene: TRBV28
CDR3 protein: CASSTGTGETQYF

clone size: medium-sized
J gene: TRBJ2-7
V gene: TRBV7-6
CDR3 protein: CASSPFDGYEQYF

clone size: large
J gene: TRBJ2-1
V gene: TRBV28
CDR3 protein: CASSLVADYNEQFF

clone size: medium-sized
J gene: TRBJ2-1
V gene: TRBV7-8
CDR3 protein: CASSLGLVGSPFYNEQFF

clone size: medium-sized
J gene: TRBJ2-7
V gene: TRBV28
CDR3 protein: CASSFSGLAESSYEQYF

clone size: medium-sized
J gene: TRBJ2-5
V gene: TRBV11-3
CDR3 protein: CASSLGDRTQETQYF

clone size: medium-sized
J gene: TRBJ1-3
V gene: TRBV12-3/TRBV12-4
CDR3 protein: CASSLPRGGNTIYF

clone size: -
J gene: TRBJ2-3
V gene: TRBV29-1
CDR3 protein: CSVAKRGGRTDTQYF

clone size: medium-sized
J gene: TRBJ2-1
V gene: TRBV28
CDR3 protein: CASSLLLESARGYNEQFF

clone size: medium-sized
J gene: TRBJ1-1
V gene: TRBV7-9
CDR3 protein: CASNAVSTEAFF

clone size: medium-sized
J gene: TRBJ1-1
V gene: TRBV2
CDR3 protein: CASKWGTGGTNTEAFF

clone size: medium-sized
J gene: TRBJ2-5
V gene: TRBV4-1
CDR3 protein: CASSQDPPYLQETQYF

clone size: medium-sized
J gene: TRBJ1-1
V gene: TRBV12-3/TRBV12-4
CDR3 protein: CASSLGTEGTEAFF

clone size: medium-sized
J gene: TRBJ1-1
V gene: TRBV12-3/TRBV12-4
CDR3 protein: CASSPGTGGTEAFF

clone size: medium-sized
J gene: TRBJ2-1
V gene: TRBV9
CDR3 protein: CASSPASVGYNEQFF

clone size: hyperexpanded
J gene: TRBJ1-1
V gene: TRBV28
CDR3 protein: CASSFHIQGAPGGGTEAFF

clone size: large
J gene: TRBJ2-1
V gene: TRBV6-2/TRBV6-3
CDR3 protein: CASRLVRYNEQFF

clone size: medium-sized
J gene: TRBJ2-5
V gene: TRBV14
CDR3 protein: CASSQGARSETQYF

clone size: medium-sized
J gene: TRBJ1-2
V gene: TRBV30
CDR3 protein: CAWSGRAERGYTF

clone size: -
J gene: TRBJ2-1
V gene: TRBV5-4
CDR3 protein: CASSLPAGAYNEQFF

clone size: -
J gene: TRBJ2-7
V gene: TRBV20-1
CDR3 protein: CSAHNRAGSYEQYF

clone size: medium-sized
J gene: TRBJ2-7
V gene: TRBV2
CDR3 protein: CASRWTSGSYEQYF

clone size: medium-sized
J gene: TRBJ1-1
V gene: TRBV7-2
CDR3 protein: CASSLLPENTEAFF

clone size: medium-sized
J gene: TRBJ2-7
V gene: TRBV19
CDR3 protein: CASTPSRPTYEQYF

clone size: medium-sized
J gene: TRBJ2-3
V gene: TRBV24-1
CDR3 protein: CATSDPATGGDTQYF

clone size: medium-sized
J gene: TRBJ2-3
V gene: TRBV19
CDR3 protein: CASTDPSTDTQYF

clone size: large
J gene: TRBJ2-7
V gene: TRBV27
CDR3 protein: CASSPGTSGSTYEQYF

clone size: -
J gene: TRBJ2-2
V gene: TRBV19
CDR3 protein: CASKDRGNNTGELFF

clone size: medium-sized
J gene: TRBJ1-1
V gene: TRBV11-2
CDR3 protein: CASSLDPGDGEAFF

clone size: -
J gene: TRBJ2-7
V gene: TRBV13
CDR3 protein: CASSLSDRLYEQYF

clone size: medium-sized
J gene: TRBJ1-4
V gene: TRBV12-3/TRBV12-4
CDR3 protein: CASSSFLDDEKLFF

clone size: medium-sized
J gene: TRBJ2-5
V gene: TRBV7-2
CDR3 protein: CASSQGLAGGITQYF

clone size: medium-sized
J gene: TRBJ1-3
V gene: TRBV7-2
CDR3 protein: CASSLEGDSSGNTIYF

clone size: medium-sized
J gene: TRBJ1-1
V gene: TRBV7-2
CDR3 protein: CASSLAVWSNTEAFF

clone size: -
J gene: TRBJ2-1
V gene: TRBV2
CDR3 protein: CASSEFPGSYNEQFF

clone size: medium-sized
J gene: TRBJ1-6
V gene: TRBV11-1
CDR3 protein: CASSLMPGQYNSPLHF

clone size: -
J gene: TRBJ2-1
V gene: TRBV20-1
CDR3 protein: CSAGSGYYNEQFF

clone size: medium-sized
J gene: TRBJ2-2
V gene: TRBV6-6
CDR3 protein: CASSYSAGEIGELFF

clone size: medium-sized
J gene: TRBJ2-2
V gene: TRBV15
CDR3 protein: CATSSQNTGELFF

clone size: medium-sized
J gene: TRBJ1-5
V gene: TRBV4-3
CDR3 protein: CASSSRVGSNQPQHF

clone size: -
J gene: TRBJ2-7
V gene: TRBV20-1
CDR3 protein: CSARDAGLAYEQYF